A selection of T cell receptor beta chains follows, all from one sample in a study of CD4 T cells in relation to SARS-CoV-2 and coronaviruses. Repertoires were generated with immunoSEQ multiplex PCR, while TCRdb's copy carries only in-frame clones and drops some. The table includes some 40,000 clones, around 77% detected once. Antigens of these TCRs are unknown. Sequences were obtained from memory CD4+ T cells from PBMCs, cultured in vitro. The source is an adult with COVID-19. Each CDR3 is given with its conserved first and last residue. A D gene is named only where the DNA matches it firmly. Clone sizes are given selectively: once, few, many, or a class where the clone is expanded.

DNA: TGCAGCGTTGCAGAACATAGCAATCAGCCCCAGCATTTT; CDR3: CSVAEHSNQPQHF; length: 13; D: NA; J: TRBJ1-5; size: NA; V: TRBV29-1
DNA: TGTGCCAGCAGCCAAGATTTGGCGTTTCGGGAGACCCAGTACTTC; CDR3: CASSQDLAFRETQYF; length: 15; D: NA; J: TRBJ2-5; size: NA; V: TRBV14
DNA: TGTGCCAGCTGCCCAGCGGGACAGCTTTACAATGAGCAGTTCTTC; CDR3: CASCPAGQLYNEQFF; length: 15; D: NA; J: TRBJ2-1; size: NA; V: TRBV18
DNA: TGTGCCAGCAGGGACAGGGGGACAACTAATGAAAAACTGTTTTTT; CDR3: CASRDRGTTNEKLFF; length: 15; D: TRBD1; J: TRBJ1-4; size: NA; V: TRBV19
DNA: TGTGCCAGCAGCTTGGTTGGCGGGAGAGCAACCGGGGAGCTGTTTTTT; CDR3: CASSLVGGRATGELFF; length: 16; D: TRBD2; J: TRBJ2-2; size: NA; V: TRBV5-4
DNA: TGTGCCACCAGTGATCCGCGCCAAACGGGTGAAAAACTGTTTTTT; CDR3: CATSDPRQTGEKLFF; length: 15; D: NA; J: TRBJ1-4; size: once; V: TRBV24-1
DNA: TGTGCCATCAGTGATTCCGGGACAGCTTCACCCCTCCACTTT; CDR3: CAISDSGTASPLHF; length: 14; D: TRBD1; J: TRBJ1-6; size: NA; V: TRBV10-3
DNA: TGTGCCAGCAGTGTTTTTCAGGGCGGCTATGGCTACACCTTC; CDR3: CASSVFQGGYGYTF; length: 14; D: NA; J: TRBJ1-2; size: NA; V: TRBV2
DNA: TGCGCCAGCAGTCAAGAACCCTATAATTCACCCCTCCACTTT; CDR3: CASSQEPYNSPLHF; length: 14; D: NA; J: TRBJ1-6; size: once; V: TRBV10-2
DNA: TGTGCCTGGGGGGGGACAGAAAACATTCAGTACTTC; CDR3: CAWGGTENIQYF; length: 12; D: NA; J: TRBJ2-4; size: NA; V: TRBV30
DNA: TGCAGCGTTGGGATACCGGACAGGGTGAACACTGAAGCTTTCTTT; CDR3: CSVGIPDRVNTEAFF; length: 15; D: TRBD1; J: TRBJ1-1; size: few; V: TRBV29-1
DNA: TGTGCCAGCAATCTCCCGTCTGGAGGCACAGATACGCAGTATTTT; CDR3: CASNLPSGGTDTQYF; length: 15; D: NA; J: TRBJ2-3; size: NA; V: TRBV28
DNA: TGTGCCAGCAGCTTGGGGGGGGACCAGCCCCAGCATTTT; CDR3: CASSLGGDQPQHF; length: 13; D: NA; J: TRBJ1-5; size: few; V: TRBV5-6
DNA: TGTGCCAGCAGCCTGGGACAGGGAGGCGATACGCAGTATTTT; CDR3: CASSLGQGGDTQYF; length: 14; D: TRBD1; J: TRBJ2-3; size: NA; V: TRBV5-4
DNA: TGCGCCAGCAGTCAGGACAGGGTAAACACCGGGGAGCTGTTTTTT; CDR3: CASSQDRVNTGELFF; length: 15; D: TRBD1; J: TRBJ2-2; size: once; V: TRBV5-1
DNA: TGTGCCAGCAGTGAATCTAGACGGTTTTTCTTT; CDR3: CASSESRRFFF; length: 11; D: NA; J: TRBJ1-1; size: few; V: TRBV25-1
DNA: TGTGCCAGCAGCTCCGGCTTCCTAGCTTTCGGTGAGCAGTTCTTC; CDR3: CASSSGFLAFGEQFF; length: 15; D: NA; J: TRBJ2-1; size: NA; V: TRBV7-9
DNA: TGTGCCAGCAGCTCCCCCCGGAGAACCGACCACGGCTACACCTTC; CDR3: CASSSPRRTDHGYTF; length: 15; D: NA; J: TRBJ1-2; size: NA; V: TRBV7-2
DNA: TGTGCCAGCATCCGAGCCTCTGGGGCCAACGTCCTGACTTTC; CDR3: CASIRASGANVLTF; length: 14; D: NA; J: TRBJ2-6; size: few; V: TRBV2
DNA: TGTGCCAGCTCACCATTGACGGATCTCGGGGAGCTGTTTTTT; CDR3: CASSPLTDLGELFF; length: 14; D: NA; J: TRBJ2-2; size: once; V: TRBV18
DNA: TGTGCCAGCAGCTTACAGGGGGCCCTCACAACTAACTATGGCTACACCTTC; CDR3: CASSLQGALTTNYGYTF; length: 17; D: TRBD1; J: TRBJ1-2; size: NA; V: TRBV7-9
DNA: TGTGCCAGCCTTGCTCTTTCGGGGGGCTATAATTCACCCCTCCACTTT; CDR3: CASLALSGGYNSPLHF; length: 16; D: NA; J: TRBJ1-6; size: once; V: TRBV6-6
DNA: TGTGCCAGCAGTCCTCAACCCCGGGACAGGGAGGACTTC; CDR3: CASSPQPRDREDF; length: 13; D: TRBD1; J: TRBJ2-7; size: medium-sized; V: TRBV12-3/TRBV12-4
DNA: TGCGCCAGCAGCTCAGGGACTAGCGGACAAGAGACCCAGTACTTC; CDR3: CASSSGTSGQETQYF; length: 15; D: TRBD2; J: TRBJ2-5; size: NA; V: TRBV5-1
DNA: TGCGCCAGCAGCTTGTCGGCGGGAGCGGATACGCAGTATTTT; CDR3: CASSLSAGADTQYF; length: 14; D: TRBD2; J: TRBJ2-3; size: NA; V: TRBV5-1
DNA: TGCGCCAGCAGCTCGAACTTAGCGGCCAACTCCTACGAGCAGTACTTC; CDR3: CASSSNLAANSYEQYF; length: 16; D: NA; J: TRBJ2-7; size: NA; V: TRBV5-1